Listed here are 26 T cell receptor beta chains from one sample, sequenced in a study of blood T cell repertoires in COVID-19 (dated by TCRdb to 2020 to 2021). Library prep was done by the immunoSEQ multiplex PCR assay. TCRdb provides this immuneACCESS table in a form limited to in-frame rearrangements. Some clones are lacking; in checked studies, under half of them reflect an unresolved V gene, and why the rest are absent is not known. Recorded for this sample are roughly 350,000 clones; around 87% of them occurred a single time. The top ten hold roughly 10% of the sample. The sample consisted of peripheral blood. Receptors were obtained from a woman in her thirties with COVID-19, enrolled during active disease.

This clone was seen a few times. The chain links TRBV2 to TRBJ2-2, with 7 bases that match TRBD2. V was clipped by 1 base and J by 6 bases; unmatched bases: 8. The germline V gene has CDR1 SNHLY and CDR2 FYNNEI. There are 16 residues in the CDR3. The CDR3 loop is CASSEVASGLSGELFF. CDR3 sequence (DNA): TGTGCCAGCAGTGAAGTGGCTAGCGGTCTCTCCGGGGAGCTGTTTTTT.

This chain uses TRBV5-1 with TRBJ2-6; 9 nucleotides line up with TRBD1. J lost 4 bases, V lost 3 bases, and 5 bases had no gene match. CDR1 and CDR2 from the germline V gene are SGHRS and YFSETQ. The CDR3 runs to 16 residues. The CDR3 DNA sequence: TGCGCCAGCAGCTCACAGGGGGCGCTGGGGGCCAACGTCCTGACTTTC. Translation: CASSSQGALGANVLTF.

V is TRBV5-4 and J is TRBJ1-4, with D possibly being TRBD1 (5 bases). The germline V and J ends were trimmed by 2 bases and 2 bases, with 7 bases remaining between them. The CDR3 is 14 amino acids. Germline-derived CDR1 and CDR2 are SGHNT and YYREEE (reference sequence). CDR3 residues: CASSLDSTNEKLFF. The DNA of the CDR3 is TGTGCCAGCAGCTTAGACAGTACTAATGAAAAACTGTTTTTT.

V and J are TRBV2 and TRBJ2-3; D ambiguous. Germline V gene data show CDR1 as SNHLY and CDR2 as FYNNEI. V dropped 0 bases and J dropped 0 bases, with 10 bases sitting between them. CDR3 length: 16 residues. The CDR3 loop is CASSEARGSSTDTQYF. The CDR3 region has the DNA TGTGCCAGCAGTGAAGCTCGCGGATCTAGCACAGATACGCAGTATTTT.

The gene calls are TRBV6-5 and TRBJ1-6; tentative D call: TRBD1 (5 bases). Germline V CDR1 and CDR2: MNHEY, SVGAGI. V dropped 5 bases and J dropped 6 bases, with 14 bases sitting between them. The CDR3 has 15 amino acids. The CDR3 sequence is CASSLIGGSNSPLHF. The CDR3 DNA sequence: TGTGCCAGCAGTCTTATCGGGGGAAGTAATTCACCCCTCCACTTT.

The CDR3 DNA is TGTGCCAGTAGTCCGTCCGGTCGAGGGAGCGGACAAGAGACCCAGTACTTC. Amino acids: CASSPSGRGSGQETQYF. The rearrangement links TRBV19 to TRBJ2-5; possibly TRBD2 for D (5 bases). V dropped 5 bases and J dropped 2 bases, with 21 bases sitting between them. Germline V gives CDR1 LNHDA, CDR2 SQIVND (reference sequence). The CDR3 spans 17 residues.

CDR3 nucleotide sequence: TGTGCCAGCAGTGATCTTATGGGAAACACCATATATTTT. Translating it yields CASSDLMGNTIYF. This chain links TRBV2 with TRBJ1-3; no reliable D call. The CDR3 contains 13 residues. CDR1 and CDR2 from the germline V gene are SNHLY and FYNNEI. V dropped 3 bases and J dropped 4 bases, with 7 bases sitting between them.

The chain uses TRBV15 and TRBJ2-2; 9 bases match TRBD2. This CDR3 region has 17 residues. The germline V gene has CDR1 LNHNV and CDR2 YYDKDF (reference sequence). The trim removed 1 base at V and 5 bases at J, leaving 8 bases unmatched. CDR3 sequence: CATSRVGASGKTGELFF. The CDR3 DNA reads TGTGCCACCAGCAGAGTGGGAGCTAGCGGGAAAACCGGGGAGCTGTTTTTT.

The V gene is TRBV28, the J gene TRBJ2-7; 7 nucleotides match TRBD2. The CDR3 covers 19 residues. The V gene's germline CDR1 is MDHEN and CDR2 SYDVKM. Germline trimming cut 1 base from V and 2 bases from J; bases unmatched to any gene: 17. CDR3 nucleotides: TGTGCCAGCAGTTTATTCAGCACCCCTCTAGCGGCGGAGGCCTACGAGCAGTACTTC. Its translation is CASSLFSTPLAAEAYEQYF.

CDR3 nucleotides: TGTGCCAGCAGACCCGGACTAGCGGGATCCTACGAGCAGTACTTC. It codes for CASRPGLAGSYEQYF. The chain links TRBV5-6 to TRBJ2-7; 12 nucleotides agree with TRBD2. Per germline, CDR1 SGHDT and CDR2 YYEEEE. The junction had 4 bases not matched to a gene; V was cut back by 5 bases and J by 1 base. This CDR3 region has 15 residues.

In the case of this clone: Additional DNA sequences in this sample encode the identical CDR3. The CDR3 loop reads CASSLGLAGGNEQFF. CDR3 sequence (DNA): TGTGCCAGTAGTCTGGGACTAGCGGGAGGGAATGAGCAGTTCTTC. The chain has TRBV19 and TRBJ2-1; 16 bases agree with TRBD2. J was trimmed by 7 bases and V by 5 bases; bases with no gene match: 2. The CDR3 has 15 residues. In germline, CDR1 is LNHDA, CDR2 SQIVND (reference sequence).

The CDR3 region is CASSAWTIQETQYF. The CDR3 nucleotides read TGTGCCAGCAGTGCCTGGACTATCCAAGAGACCCAGTACTTC. The chain carries TRBV25-1 and TRBJ2-5, with TRBD2 as a possible D gene (6 bases). CDR3 size: 14 residues. From germline, CDR1 is MGHDK and CDR2 SYGVNS. Trimming removed 4 bases at V and 1 base at J, with 10 bases between.

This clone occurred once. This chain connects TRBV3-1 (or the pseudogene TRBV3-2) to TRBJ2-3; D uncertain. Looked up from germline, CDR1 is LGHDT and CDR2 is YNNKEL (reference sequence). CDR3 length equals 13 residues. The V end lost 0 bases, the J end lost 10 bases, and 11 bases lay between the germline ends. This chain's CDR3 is CASSQEGSKAQYF. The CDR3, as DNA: TGTGCCAGCAGCCAAGAGGGCAGCAAGGCGCAGTATTTT.

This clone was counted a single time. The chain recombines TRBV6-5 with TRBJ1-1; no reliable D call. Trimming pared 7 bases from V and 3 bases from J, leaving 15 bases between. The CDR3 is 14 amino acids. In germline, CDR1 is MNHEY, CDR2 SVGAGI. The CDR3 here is CASTRHLRDTEAFF. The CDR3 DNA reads TGTGCCAGCACCCGACACTTACGAGACACTGAAGCTTTCTTT.

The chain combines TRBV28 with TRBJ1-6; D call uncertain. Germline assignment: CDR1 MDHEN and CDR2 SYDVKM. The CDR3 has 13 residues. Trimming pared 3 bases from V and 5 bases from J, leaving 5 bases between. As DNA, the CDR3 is TGTGCCAGCAGTTTTCAGAATAATTCACCCCTCCACTTT. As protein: CASSFQNNSPLHF.

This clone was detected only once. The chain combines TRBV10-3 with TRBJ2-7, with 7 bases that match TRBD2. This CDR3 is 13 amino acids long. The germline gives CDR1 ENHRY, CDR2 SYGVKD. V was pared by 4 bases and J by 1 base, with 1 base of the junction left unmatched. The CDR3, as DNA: TGTGCCATCAGTGCTAGCGGATCCTACGAGCAGTACTTC. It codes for CAISASGSYEQYF.

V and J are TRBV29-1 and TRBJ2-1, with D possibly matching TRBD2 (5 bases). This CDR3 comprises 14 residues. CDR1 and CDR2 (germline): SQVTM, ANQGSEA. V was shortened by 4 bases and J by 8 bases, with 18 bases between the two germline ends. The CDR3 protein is CSVGVETTNHEQFF. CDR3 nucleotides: TGCAGCGTTGGTGTGGAGACTACTAATCATGAGCAGTTCTTC.

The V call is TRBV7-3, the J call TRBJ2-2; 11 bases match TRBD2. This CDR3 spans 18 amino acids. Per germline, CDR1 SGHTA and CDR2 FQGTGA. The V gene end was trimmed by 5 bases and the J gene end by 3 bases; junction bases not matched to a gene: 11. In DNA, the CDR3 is TGTGCCAGCAGCCCCCGGCCCCCACTAGCGGGGGACACCGGGGAGCTGTTTTTT. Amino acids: CASSPRPPLAGDTGELFF.

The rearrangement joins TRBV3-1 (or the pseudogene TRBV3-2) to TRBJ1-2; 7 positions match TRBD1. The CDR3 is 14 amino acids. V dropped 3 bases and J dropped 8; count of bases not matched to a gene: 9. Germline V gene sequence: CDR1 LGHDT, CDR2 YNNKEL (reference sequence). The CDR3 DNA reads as TGTGCCAGCAGCCATAGAACAGGGGAGGAGGGCTACACCTTC. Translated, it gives CASSHRTGEEGYTF.

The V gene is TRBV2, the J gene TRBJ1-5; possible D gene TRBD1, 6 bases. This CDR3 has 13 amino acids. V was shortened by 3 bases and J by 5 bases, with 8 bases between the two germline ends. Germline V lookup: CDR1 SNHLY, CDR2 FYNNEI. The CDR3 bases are TGTGCCAGCAGTGAGAACAGGGATCAGCCCCAGCATTTT. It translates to CASSENRDQPQHF. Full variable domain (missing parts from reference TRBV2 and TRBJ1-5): EPEVTQTPSHQVTQMGQEVILRCVPISNHLYFYWYRQILGQKVEFLVSFYNNEISEKSEIFDDQFSVERPDGSNFTLKIRSTKLEDSAMYFCASSENRDQPQHFGDGTRLSIL.

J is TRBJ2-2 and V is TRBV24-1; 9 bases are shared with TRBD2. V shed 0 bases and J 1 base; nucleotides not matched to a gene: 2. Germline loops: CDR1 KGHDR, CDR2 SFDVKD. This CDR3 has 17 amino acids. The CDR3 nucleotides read TGTGCCACCAGTGATTTGGGGCGGGAGGGGAACACCGGGGAGCTGTTTTTT. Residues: CATSDLGREGNTGELFF.

CDR3 bases: TGTGCCAGCAGTCGGGGGGGGAGGACTAATGAAAAACTGTTTTTT. As protein: CASSRGGRTNEKLFF. The genes are TRBV28 and TRBJ1-4; D may be TRBD1 (5 bases). Germline-derived CDR1 and CDR2 are MDHEN and SYDVKM. The V end lost 5 bases, the J end lost 2 bases, and 12 bases lay between the germline ends. This CDR3 spans 15 amino acids.

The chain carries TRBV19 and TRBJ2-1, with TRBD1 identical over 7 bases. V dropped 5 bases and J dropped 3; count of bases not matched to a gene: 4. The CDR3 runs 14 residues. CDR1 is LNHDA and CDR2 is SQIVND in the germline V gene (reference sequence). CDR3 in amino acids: CASSARDSYNEQFF. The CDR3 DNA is TGTGCCAGTAGTGCCCGGGACAGCTACAATGAGCAGTTCTTC.

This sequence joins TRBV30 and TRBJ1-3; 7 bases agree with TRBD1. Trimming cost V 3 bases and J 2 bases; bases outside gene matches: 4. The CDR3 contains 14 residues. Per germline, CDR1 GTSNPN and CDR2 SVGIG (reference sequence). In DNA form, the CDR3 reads TGTGCCTGGAGCCCAGGGACAGCTGGAAACACCATATATTTT. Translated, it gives CAWSPGTAGNTIYF.

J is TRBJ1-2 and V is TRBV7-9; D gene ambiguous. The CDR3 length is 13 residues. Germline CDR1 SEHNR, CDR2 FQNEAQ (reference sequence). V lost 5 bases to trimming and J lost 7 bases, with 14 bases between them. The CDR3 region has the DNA TGTGCCAGCAGCCCCGGACGGACTGTTGGCTACACCTTC. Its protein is CASSPGRTVGYTF.

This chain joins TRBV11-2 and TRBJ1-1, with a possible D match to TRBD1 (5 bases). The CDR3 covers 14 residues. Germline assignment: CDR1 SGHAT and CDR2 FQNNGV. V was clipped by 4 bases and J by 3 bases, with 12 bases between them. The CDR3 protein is CASSSTGQDTEAFF. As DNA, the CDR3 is TGTGCCAGCAGCTCTACTGGACAAGACACTGAAGCTTTCTTT.